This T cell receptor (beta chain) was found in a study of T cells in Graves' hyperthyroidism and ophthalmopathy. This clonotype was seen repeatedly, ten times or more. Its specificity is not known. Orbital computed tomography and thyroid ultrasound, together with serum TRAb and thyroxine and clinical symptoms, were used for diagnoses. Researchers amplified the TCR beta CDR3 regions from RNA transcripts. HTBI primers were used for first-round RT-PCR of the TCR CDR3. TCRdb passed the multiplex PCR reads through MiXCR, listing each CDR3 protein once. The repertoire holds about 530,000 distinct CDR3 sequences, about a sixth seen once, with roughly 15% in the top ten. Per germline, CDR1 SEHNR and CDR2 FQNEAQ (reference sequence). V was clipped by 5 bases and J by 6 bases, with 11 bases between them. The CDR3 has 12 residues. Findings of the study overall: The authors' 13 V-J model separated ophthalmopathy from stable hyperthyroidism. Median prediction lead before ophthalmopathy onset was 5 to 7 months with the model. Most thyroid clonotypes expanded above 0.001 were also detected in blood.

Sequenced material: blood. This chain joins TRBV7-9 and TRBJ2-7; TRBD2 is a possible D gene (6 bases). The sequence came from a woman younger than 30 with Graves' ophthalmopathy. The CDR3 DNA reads TGTGCCAGCAGCCCAGGGCGGGGCGAGCAGTACTTC. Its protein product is CASSPGRGEQYF.